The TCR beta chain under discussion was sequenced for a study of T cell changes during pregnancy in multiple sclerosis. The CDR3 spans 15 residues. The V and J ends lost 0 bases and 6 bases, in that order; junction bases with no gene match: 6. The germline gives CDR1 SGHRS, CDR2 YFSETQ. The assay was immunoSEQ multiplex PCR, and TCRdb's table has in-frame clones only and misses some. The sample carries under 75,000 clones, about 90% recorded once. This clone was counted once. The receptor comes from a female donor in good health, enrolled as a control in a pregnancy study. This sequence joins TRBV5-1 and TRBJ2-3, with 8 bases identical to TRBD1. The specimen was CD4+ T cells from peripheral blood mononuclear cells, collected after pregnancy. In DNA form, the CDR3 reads TGCGCCAGCAGCTTGGAAGACAGGGGATATGATACGCAGTATTTT. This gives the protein CASSLEDRGYDTQYF. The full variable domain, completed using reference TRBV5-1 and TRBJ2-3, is KAGVTQTPRYLIKTRGQQVTLSCSPISGHRSVSWYQQTPGQGLQFLFEYFSETQRNKGNFPGRFSGRQFSNSRSEMNVSTLELGDSALYLCASSLEDRGYDTQYFGPGTRLTVL.